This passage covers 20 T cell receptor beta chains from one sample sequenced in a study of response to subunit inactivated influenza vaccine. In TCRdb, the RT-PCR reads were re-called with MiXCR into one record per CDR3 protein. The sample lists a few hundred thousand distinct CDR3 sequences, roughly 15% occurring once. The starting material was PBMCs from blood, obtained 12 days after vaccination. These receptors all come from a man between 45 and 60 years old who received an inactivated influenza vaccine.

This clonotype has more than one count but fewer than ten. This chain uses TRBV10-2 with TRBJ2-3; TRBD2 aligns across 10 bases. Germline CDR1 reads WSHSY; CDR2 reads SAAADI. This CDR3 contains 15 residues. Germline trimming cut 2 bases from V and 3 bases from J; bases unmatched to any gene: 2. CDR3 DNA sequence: TGCGCCAGCAGTGAGGGTAGCGGGAGGACAGATACGCAGTATTTT. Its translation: CASSEGSGRTDTQYF.

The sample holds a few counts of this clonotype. DNA of the CDR3: TGTGCCAGCAGCCAGGGACTTCACCCAGATACGCAGTATTTT. The encoded protein is CASSQGLHPDTQYF. The rearrangement uses TRBV7-9 and TRBJ2-3; maybe TRBD2 (6 bases). CDR1 and CDR2 (germline): SEHNR, FQNEAQ (reference sequence). The CDR3 totals 14 residues. V was shortened by 5 bases and J by 4 bases, with 13 bases between the two germline ends.

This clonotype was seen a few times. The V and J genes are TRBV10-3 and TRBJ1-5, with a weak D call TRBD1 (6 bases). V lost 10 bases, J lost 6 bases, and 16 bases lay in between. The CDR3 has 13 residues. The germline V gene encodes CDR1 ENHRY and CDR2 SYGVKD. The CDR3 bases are TGTGCCACCAATACAGGGCAAAGTCAGCCCCAGCATTTT. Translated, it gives CATNTGQSQPQHF.

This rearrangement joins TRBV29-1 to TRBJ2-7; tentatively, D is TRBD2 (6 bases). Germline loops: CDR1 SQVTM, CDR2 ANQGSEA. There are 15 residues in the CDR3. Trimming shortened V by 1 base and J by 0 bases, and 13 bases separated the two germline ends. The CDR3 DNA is TGCAGCGTTGAAGGGAGGGGACGGAACTCCTACGAGCAGTACTTC. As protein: CSVEGRGRNSYEQYF.

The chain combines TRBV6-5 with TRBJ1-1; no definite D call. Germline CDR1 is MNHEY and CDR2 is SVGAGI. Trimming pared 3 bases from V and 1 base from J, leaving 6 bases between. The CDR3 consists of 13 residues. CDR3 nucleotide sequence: TGTGCCAGCAGTTATGCAGGGAACACTGAAGCTTTCTTT. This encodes CASSYAGNTEAFF.

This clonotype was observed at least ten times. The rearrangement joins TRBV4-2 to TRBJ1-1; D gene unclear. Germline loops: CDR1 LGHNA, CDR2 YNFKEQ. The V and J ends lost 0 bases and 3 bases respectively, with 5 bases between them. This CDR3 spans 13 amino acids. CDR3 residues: CASSQDRYTEAFF. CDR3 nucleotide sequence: TGTGCCAGCAGCCAAGACAGATACACTGAAGCTTTCTTT.

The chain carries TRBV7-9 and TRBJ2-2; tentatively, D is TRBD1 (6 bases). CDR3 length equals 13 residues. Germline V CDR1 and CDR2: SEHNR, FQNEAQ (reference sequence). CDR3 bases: TGTGGCACAGTGCAGGGGCGCGGCGGGGAGCTGTTTTTT. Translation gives CGTVQGRGGELFF.

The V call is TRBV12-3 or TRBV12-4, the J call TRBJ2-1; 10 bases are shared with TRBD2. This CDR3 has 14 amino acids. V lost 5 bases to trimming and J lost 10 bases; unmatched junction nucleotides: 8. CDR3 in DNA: TGTGCCAGCAGTCCCCTAGCGGGAGCGCGCGAGCAGTTCTTC. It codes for CASSPLAGAREQFF.

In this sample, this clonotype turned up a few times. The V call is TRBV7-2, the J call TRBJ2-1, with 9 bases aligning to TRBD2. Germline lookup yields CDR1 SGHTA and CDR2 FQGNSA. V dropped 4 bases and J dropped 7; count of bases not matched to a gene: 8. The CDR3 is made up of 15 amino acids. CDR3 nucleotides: TGTGCCAGCAGCTGGATGCCTAGCGGGGTGAATGAGCAGTTCTTC. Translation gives CASSWMPSGVNEQFF.

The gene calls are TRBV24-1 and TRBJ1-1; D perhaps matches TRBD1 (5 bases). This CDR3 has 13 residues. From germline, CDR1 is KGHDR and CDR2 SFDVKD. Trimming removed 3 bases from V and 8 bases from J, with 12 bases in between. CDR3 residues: CATSDGSRDEAFF. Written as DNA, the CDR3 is TGTGCCACCAGTGATGGGAGCAGGGACGAAGCTTTCTTT.

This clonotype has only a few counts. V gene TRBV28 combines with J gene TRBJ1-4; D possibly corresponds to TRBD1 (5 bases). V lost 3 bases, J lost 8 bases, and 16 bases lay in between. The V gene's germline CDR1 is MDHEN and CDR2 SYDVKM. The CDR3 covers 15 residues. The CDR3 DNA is TGTGCCAGCAGTTTTGAATCAGGGACGAGGGAAAAACTGTTTTTT. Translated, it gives CASSFESGTREKLFF.

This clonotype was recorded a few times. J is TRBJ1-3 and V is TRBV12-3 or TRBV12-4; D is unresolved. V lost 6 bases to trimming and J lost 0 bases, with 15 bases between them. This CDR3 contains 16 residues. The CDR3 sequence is CASSLDTTGSGNTIYF. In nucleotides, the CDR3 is TGTGCCAGCAGCCTAGACACCACGGGCTCTGGAAACACCATATATTTT.

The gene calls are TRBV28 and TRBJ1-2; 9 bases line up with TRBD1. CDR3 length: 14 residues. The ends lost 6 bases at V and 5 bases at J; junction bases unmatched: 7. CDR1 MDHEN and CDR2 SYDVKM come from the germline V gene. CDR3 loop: CASRDTGGVYGYTF. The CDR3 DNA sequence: TGTGCCAGCAGAGATACAGGGGGCGTGTATGGCTACACCTTC.

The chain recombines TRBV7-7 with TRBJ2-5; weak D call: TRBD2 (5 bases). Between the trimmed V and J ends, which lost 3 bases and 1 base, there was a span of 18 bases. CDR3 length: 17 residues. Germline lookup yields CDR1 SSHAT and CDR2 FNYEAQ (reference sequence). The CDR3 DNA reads TGTGCCAGCAGCTTGAGGGTTGGCCTCCCTTCCCAAGAGACCCAGTACTTC. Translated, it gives CASSLRVGLPSQETQYF.

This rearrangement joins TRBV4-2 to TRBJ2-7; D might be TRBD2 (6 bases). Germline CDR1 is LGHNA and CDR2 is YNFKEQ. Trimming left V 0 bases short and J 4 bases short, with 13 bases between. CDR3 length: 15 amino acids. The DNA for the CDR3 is TGTGCCAGCAGCCAAGAGCGGGACCCACTATACGAGCAGTACTTC. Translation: CASSQERDPLYEQYF.

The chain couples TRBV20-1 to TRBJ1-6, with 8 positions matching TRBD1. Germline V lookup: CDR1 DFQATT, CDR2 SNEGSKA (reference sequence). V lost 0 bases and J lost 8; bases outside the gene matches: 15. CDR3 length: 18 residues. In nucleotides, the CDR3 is TGCAGTGCTAGAGATCTTGGACAGGGATCATATGCGGATTCACCCCTCCACTTT. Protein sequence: CSARDLGQGSYADSPLHF.

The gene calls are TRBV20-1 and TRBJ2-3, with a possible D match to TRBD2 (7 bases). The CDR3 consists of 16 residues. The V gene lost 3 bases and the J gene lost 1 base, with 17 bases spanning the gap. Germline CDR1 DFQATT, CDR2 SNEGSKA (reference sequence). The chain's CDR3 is CSARGLRGARTDTQYF. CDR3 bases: TGCAGTGCTAGGGGTTTACGGGGGGCACGCACAGATACGCAGTATTTT.

The DNA for the CDR3 is TGCAGTGCTAGTCACCGGGGGCCGTACAATGAGCAGTTCTTC. As protein: CSASHRGPYNEQFF. This chain connects TRBV20-1 to TRBJ2-1, with D perhaps TRBD1 or TRBD2 (6 bases each). The length of the CDR3 is 14 residues. Trimming stripped 3 bases from V and 4 bases from J, with 13 bases between. The germline gives CDR1 DFQATT, CDR2 SNEGSKA (reference sequence).

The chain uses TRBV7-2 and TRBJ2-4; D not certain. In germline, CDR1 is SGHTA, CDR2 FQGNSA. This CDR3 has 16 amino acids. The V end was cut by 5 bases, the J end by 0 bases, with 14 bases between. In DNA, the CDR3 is TGTGCCAGCAGCCCGCCGGAGACTCTAGCCAAAAACATTCAGTACTTC. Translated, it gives CASSPPETLAKNIQYF.

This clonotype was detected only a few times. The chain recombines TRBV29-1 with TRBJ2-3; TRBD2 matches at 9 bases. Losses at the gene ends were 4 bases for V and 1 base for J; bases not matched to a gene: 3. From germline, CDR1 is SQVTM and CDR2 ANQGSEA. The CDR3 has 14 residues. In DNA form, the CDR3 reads TGCAGCGTTGGGAGGACTAGCGGCACAGATACGCAGTATTTT. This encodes CSVGRTSGTDTQYF.